This is a list of T cell receptor beta chains from one sample in a study of blood T cell repertoires in COVID-19. This table comes from immunoSEQ multiplex PCR, and its TCRdb copy is limited to in-frame clones, with some not included. The sample carries 45,000 to 50,000 clones, around nine tenths recorded once. Sequenced material: peripheral blood. The receptors shown here come from a man over 45 with active COVID-19. CDR3s include the opening cysteine and the closing phenylalanine or tryptophan. The D gene is left open where the match is weak. The size of a clone is reported for some rows only, either as once, few or many, or as a class for expanded clones.

clone size | J gene | D gene | V gene | CDR3 protein | CDR3 DNA
NA | TRBJ2-7 | TRBD1 | TRBV6-5 | CASSYPDRLFSYEQYF | TGTGCCAGCAGTTACCCGGACAGGCTTTTTTCCTACGAGCAGTACTTC
once | TRBJ2-1 | NA | TRBV5-1 | CASSQRASSYNEQFF | TGCGCCAGCAGCCAGCGGGCCAGCTCCTACAATGAGCAGTTCTTC
NA | TRBJ2-1 | TRBD2 | TRBV7-3 | CASSSEPGLASTEQFF | TGTGCCAGCAGTTCTGAACCGGGACTAGCGTCGACTGAGCAGTTCTTC
once | TRBJ2-2 | TRBD1 | TRBV23-1 | CASSQFLRTGRRTGNTGELFF | TGCGCCAGCAGTCAATTCCTGCGGACAGGGAGAAGGACAGGTAACACCGGGGAGCTGTTTTTT
NA | TRBJ2-5 | TRBD2 | TRBV4-2 | CASSPTSGSARETQYF | TGTGCCAGCAGCCCGACTAGCGGGAGTGCTAGGGAGACCCAGTACTTC
NA | TRBJ1-1 | NA | TRBV14 | CASSLQGGGTEAFF | TGTGCCAGCAGCCTCCAGGGTGGAGGGACTGAAGCTTTCTTT
NA | TRBJ2-1 | TRBD1 | TRBV9 | CASSVVGQGSVEQFF | TGTGCCAGCAGCGTAGTTGGACAGGGATCAGTCGAGCAGTTCTTC
NA | TRBJ2-3 | TRBD2 | TRBV2 | CASTGTSGRANTQYF | TGTGCCAGCACCGGAACTAGCGGGAGGGCCAATACGCAGTATTTT
few | TRBJ1-2 | NA | TRBV7-8 | CASSPIENGYTF | TGTGCCAGCAGCCCCATTGAGAATGGCTACACCTTC
NA | TRBJ1-1 | TRBD1 | TRBV5-4 | CASRYRGRDTEAFF | TGTGCCAGCAGGTACAGGGGGCGGGACACTGAAGCTTTCTTT
NA | TRBJ2-3 | NA | TRBV28 | CASSPGGAWGTDTQYF | TGTGCCAGCAGCCCGGGGGGCGCCTGGGGCACAGATACGCAGTATTTT
NA | TRBJ2-7 | TRBD1 | TRBV7-9 | CASSFPGQGAEQYF | TGTGCCAGCAGTTTTCCGGGACAGGGTGCCGAGCAGTACTTC
NA | TRBJ1-1 | NA | TRBV5-1 | CASSPRGVENTEAFF | TGCGCCAGCAGCCCTCGGGGGGTGGAGAACACTGAAGCTTTCTTT
few | TRBJ2-4 | NA | TRBV29-1 | CSVRLGGQGNIQYF | TGCAGCGTTCGCCTCGGGGGGCAGGGAAACATTCAGTACTTC
NA | TRBJ1-1 | NA | TRBV19 | CASTRGANTEAFF | TGTGCCAGTACTCGGGGTGCTAACACTGAAGCTTTCTTT
NA | TRBJ2-7 | NA | TRBV24-1 | CATSDPHGSSYEQYF | TGTGCCACCAGTGACCCCCACGGGTCCTCCTACGAGCAGTACTTC